These 30 T cell receptor beta chains came from one sample sequenced in a study of response to subunit inactivated influenza vaccine. TCRdb independently ran MiXCR on the RT-PCR reads; one entry per CDR3 protein. The data show roughly 700,000 distinct CDR3 sequences, with around 14% seen just once and less than 9% held by the top ten. The sequenced sample was PBMCs from blood, obtained around 14 days before vaccination. These receptor sequences come from a man aged 45-65 years who received an inactivated influenza vaccine.

The rearrangement joins TRBV20-1 to TRBJ1-2; 9 bases match TRBD1. V lost 4 bases and J lost 2; bases outside the gene matches: 5. Germline loops: CDR1 DFQATT, CDR2 SNEGSKA (reference sequence). The CDR3 runs 14 residues. CDR3 residues: CSAISDRGNYGYTF. CDR3 in DNA: TGCAGTGCTATTTCCGACAGGGGGAACTATGGCTACACCTTC.

This sequence joins TRBV10-3 and TRBJ2-1; tentative D call: TRBD2 (5 bases). V lost 2 bases and J 4 bases, leaving 12 bases between the germline ends. This CDR3 is built from 15 residues. Germline CDR1 reads ENHRY; CDR2 reads SYGVKD. The CDR3 DNA follows: TGTGCCATCAGTGAGGGGCTAGCTGGATACAATGAGCAGTTCTTC. Its translation: CAISEGLAGYNEQFF.

The chain joins TRBV5-1 to TRBJ2-7; unclear D gene. The germline CDR1 and CDR2 sequences are SGHRS and YFSETQ. The length of the CDR3 is 14 residues. V shed 1 base and J shed 5 bases, with 13 bases lying between them. Written as DNA, the CDR3 is TGCGCCAGCAGCTTGCAGGTTTCAAGCGACGAGCAGTACTTC. Its translation: CASSLQVSSDEQYF.

This clonotype was observed a handful of times. J is TRBJ2-1 and V is TRBV20-1, with D possibly matching TRBD2 (6 bases). There are 13 residues in the CDR3. Trimming took 1 base from V and 9 from J, leaving 13 bases between them. Germline V gives CDR1 DFQATT, CDR2 SNEGSKA (reference sequence). This CDR3 reads CSARGLTSFEQFF. The CDR3, as DNA: TGCAGTGCTAGAGGCCTGACTAGTTTTGAGCAGTTCTTC.

A remark on this clonotype: The junction does not match germline at one end; this may be a read error. The chain recombines TRBV6-2 or TRBV6-3 with TRBJ2-1, with 8 positions matching TRBD1. The CDR3 has 15 amino acids. Germline V gene lookup returns CDR1 MNHEY and CDR2 SVGEGT. The CDR3 bases are TGTACCAGCAGTAAACTCGGGACAGGTTACAATGAGCAGTTCTTC. It is translated as CTSSKLGTGYNEQFF.

The table lists this clonotype with many counts. The chain combines TRBV6-1 with TRBJ2-3, with 10 bases that match TRBD1. There are 15 residues in the CDR3. Germline CDR1 reads MNHNS; CDR2 reads SASEGT. Trimming removed 6 bases from V and 8 bases from J; junction bases left unmatched: 11. DNA of the CDR3: TGTGCCAGCAGGACGCCGGGACAGGGGAAGGGTACGCAGTATTTT. Translated, it gives CASRTPGQGKGTQYF.

A word on this clonotype: The germline gene is not matched at one end of the junction; a read error may be the cause. This rearrangement joins TRBV5-1 to TRBJ2-3; D gene unclear. Germline assignment: CDR1 SGHRS and CDR2 YFSETQ. This CDR3 is 12 amino acids long. CDR3 loop: CASSTQSDTRYF. The CDR3 bases are TGCGCCAGCAGTACCCAGTCAGATACGCGGTATTTT.

This clonotype was recorded at least ten times. The chain's CDR3 is CASSPHARGRWNTEAFF. CDR3 nucleotides: TGTGCCAGCAGCCCCCACGCGAGGGGCCGATGGAACACTGAAGCTTTCTTT. The chain has TRBV27 and TRBJ1-1; D may be TRBD1 (5 bases). V dropped 6 bases and J dropped 1 base, with 21 bases sitting between them. The CDR3 is 17 residues long. Germline values: CDR1 MNHEY, CDR2 SMNVEV (reference sequence).

The chain uses TRBV4-3 and TRBJ2-1; D is undetermined. Per the germline V gene, CDR1 is LGHNA and CDR2 is YSLEER. CDR3 length: 15 residues. V dropped 0 bases and J dropped 5 bases, with 11 bases sitting between them. In DNA form, the CDR3 reads TGCGCCAGCAGCCAAGATGGGTTGGGTAACAATGAGCAGTTCTTC. Translating it yields CASSQDGLGNNEQFF.

This clonotype was seen a few times. The J gene is TRBJ2-1, the V gene TRBV28, with 7 nucleotides matching TRBD2. From germline, CDR1 is MDHEN and CDR2 SYDVKM. The CDR3 length is 15 residues. The junction had 7 bases not matched to a gene; V was cut back by 1 base and J by 7 bases. The CDR3 DNA reads TGTGCCAGCAGTTTATTGGTAGCGGGCGGGAATGAGCAGTTCTTC. Its translation: CASSLLVAGGNEQFF.

This clonotype was seen only a few times. V gene TRBV11-2 combines with J gene TRBJ2-2; 9 bases line up with TRBD2. Germline V gene lookup returns CDR1 SGHAT and CDR2 FQNNGV. The CDR3 extends over 17 amino acids. Unmatched junction bases numbered 3, after V lost 0 bases and J lost 1 base. The CDR3 DNA reads TGTGCCAGCAGCTTAGAGATTAGCGGGGGGAACACCGGGGAGCTGTTTTTT. It specifies CASSLEISGGNTGELFF.

The chain uses TRBV11-2 and TRBJ2-4; D unclear. Germline V gene sequence: CDR1 SGHAT, CDR2 FQNNGV. Trimming took off 1 base at V and 0 bases at J, with 10 bases between the two ends. The CDR3 covers 16 residues. CDR3 DNA: TGTGCCAGCAGCTTAGGGCTCATCCTAGCCAAAAACATTCAGTACTTC. Encoded protein: CASSLGLILAKNIQYF.

The chain has TRBV6-1 and TRBJ1-5; D is unresolved. This CDR3 comprises 13 residues. V shed 2 bases and J shed 2 bases, with 4 bases lying between them. The germline V gene encodes CDR1 MNHNS and CDR2 SASEGT. The CDR3 DNA reads TGTGCCAGCAGTGAACTCGGCAATCAGCCCCAGCATTTT. Protein product: CASSELGNQPQHF.

The chain combines TRBV9 with TRBJ1-2; D possibly corresponds to TRBD1 (6 bases). CDR3 length equals 16 residues. V was shortened by 0 bases and J by 3 bases, with 15 bases between the two germline ends. Germline CDR1 and CDR2: SGDLS and YYNGEE. The CDR3 here is CASSVGLADRDYGYTF. The DNA for the CDR3 is TGTGCCAGCAGCGTAGGCTTAGCGGACAGAGACTATGGCTACACCTTC.

This clonotype appeared a few times. The chain recombines TRBV6-2 or TRBV6-3 with TRBJ2-3, with TRBD2 identical over 14 bases. Per germline, CDR1 MNHEY and CDR2 SVGEGT. V gave up 6 bases and J gave up 7 bases; unmatched junction bases: 21. CDR3 size: 20 residues. CDR3 bases: TGTGCCAGCAGAAAACAAGGGGCGCCGGGACTAGCGGGAGACTTGAATACGCAGTATTTT. Its protein product is CASRKQGAPGLAGDLNTQYF.

This clonotype was detected a few times. The chain joins TRBV6-2 or TRBV6-3 to TRBJ2-5, with a possible D match to TRBD2 (5 bases). The V end lost 4 bases, the J end lost 4 bases, and 16 bases lay between the germline ends. The CDR3 contains 15 residues. Germline-derived CDR1 and CDR2 are MNHEY and SVGEGT. For the CDR3, the DNA is TGTGCCAGCAGTTCCCGCGGACTGAACCTAGAGACCCAGTACTTC. Its protein product is CASSSRGLNLETQYF.

This clonotype was seen at least ten times. As the CDR3 is not closed by the conserved phenylalanine or tryptophan, this likely results from a read error. No DNA is shown, since the ends of the CDR3 on it are uncertain; the CDR3 is the one TCRdb lists. The rearrangement joins TRBV11-2 to TRBJ2-3; the tabulated D call, TRBD2, remains unverified against the DNA. The length of the CDR3 is 14 amino acids, counting both ends. CDR1 and CDR2 from the germline V gene are SGHAT and FQNNGV. CDR3: CASSSLAGGPPRFN.

In this sample, this clonotype turned up many times. V is TRBV10-3 and J is TRBJ1-6, with D tentatively TRBD1 (5 bases). CDR3 length: 14 residues. Germline CDR1 and CDR2: ENHRY and SYGVKD. V lost 3 bases and J lost 8, with 11 bases in between. Here the CDR3 DNA reads TGTGCCATCAGTGACAGGGAATCGGATTCACCCCTCCACTTT. Amino acids: CAISDRESDSPLHF.

This clonotype was seen repeatedly, ten times or more. V is TRBV15 and J is TRBJ2-2, with a possible D match to TRBD1 (6 bases). In germline, CDR1 is LNHNV, CDR2 YYDKDF (reference sequence). This CDR3 comprises 16 residues. The ends were cut back, 5 bases at V and 0 bases at J, with 13 bases in the middle. The CDR3 DNA reads TGTGCCACCAGCCCCCGAGGGGGAGCGAACACCGGGGAGCTGTTTTTT. It translates to CATSPRGGANTGELFF. Complete variable domain (other parts from reference TRBV15 and TRBJ2-2): DAMVIQNPRYQVTQFGKPVTLSCSQTLNHNVMYWYQQKSSQAPKLLFHYYDKDFNNEADTPDNFQSRRPNTSFCFLDIRSPGLGDTAMYLCATSPRGGANTGELFFGEGSRLTVL.

This clonotype has more than one count but fewer than ten. The chain is built from TRBV20-1 and TRBJ1-2; D uncertain. Germline V gene lookup returns CDR1 DFQATT and CDR2 SNEGSKA (reference sequence). V was trimmed by 1 base and J by 2 bases, leaving 2 bases between them. The CDR3 has 11 residues. CDR3 nucleotides: TGCAGTGCTAGAGCAAACTATGGCTACACCTTC. It codes for CSARANYGYTF.

This clonotype was picked up a small number of times. The chain couples TRBV7-2 to TRBJ2-7; weak D call: TRBD2 (5 bases). The CDR3 spans 15 residues. Trimming shortened V by 0 bases and J by 3 bases, and 12 bases separated the two germline ends. Germline CDR1 and CDR2: SGHTA and FQGNSA. The CDR3 sequence: CASSLAATRGYEQYF. CDR3 sequence (DNA): TGTGCCAGCAGCTTAGCGGCTACTAGAGGCTACGAGCAGTACTTC.

The CDR3 is CASSQDWDREWGTNEKLFF. The DNA for the CDR3 is TGTGCCAGCAGCCAAGATTGGGACAGGGAGTGGGGAACTAATGAAAAACTGTTTTTT. The chain couples TRBV3-1 to TRBJ1-4; 9 nucleotides align to TRBD1. The J segment lost 1 base and the V segment lost 0 bases, leaving 9 bases of the junction unmatched. This CDR3 region has 19 residues. Germline V gene lookup returns CDR1 LGHDT and CDR2 YNNKEL (reference sequence). Based on the CDR3 plus reference TRBV3-1 and TRBJ1-4, the full variable domain is DTAVSQTPKYLVTQMGNDKSIKCEQNLGHDTMYWYKQDSKKFLKIMFSYNNKELIINETVPNRFSPKSPDKAHLNLHINSLELGDSAVYFCASSQDWDREWGTNEKLFFGSGTQLSVL.

This clonotype turned up a few times. The chain combines TRBV28 with TRBJ1-5, with a possible D match to TRBD1 (6 bases). CDR3 length equals 15 residues. Germline loops: CDR1 MDHEN, CDR2 SYDVKM. With 2 bases removed from V and 3 bases from J, the gap between germline ends came to 11 bases. The CDR3 sequence: CASSLGGANNQPQHF. For the CDR3, the DNA is TGTGCCAGCAGTTTAGGGGGGGCGAACAATCAGCCCCAGCATTTT.

V gene TRBV20-1 combines with J gene TRBJ1-6; D is unclear. V lost 7 bases and J 8 bases, leaving 18 bases between the germline ends. The CDR3 has 14 residues. Germline V gene sequence: CDR1 DFQATT, CDR2 SNEGSKA (reference sequence). CDR3 loop: CSVRVTKWDSPLHF. The CDR3 coding sequence is TGCAGTGTTCGGGTAACAAAATGGGATTCACCCCTCCACTTT.

This clonotype was detected many times. The chain couples TRBV4-3 to TRBJ2-1, with D unclear. The CDR3 has 13 amino acids. V was pared by 2 bases and J by 7 bases, with 9 bases between. The germline CDR1 and CDR2 sequences are LGHNA and YSLEER. The CDR3 protein is CASSQSQRNEQFF. The DNA for the CDR3 is TGCGCCAGCAGCCAATCCCAACGTAATGAGCAGTTCTTC.

This clonotype has at least ten counts. This sequence joins TRBV7-2 and TRBJ1-3; TRBD1 aligns across 11 bases. This CDR3 comprises 16 residues. The V and J ends lost 5 bases and 1 base, in that order; junction bases with no gene match: 4. CDR1 is SGHTA and CDR2 is FQGNSA in the germline V gene. In DNA, the CDR3 is TGTGCCAGCAGCCTGGGGACAGGGGGATCTGGAAACACCATATATTTT. Translated, it gives CASSLGTGGSGNTIYF.

The sample holds many counts of this clonotype. The chain links TRBV18 to TRBJ1-1, with 8 bases fitting TRBD1. Trimming removed 4 bases from V and 1 base from J; junction bases left unmatched: 5. Germline V gene lookup returns CDR1 KGHSH and CDR2 LQKENI. The CDR3 loop spans 15 amino acids. CDR3 residues: CASSLTGTGNTEAFF. The CDR3 nucleotides read TGTGCCAGCTCACTCACGGGGACAGGGAACACTGAAGCTTTCTTT.

V gene TRBV6-5 combines with J gene TRBJ1-1; 8 nucleotides align to TRBD1. This CDR3 has 17 residues. CDR1 is MNHEY, CDR2 SVGAGI, per germline. J was trimmed by 1 base and V by 2 bases; bases with no gene match: 9. CDR3 sequence reads: CASSYNPWTGSNTEAFF. The CDR3, as DNA: TGTGCCAGCAGTTACAACCCTTGGACAGGGTCGAACACTGAAGCTTTCTTT.

The gene calls are TRBV21-1 and TRBJ2-7; the table assigns TRBD1, which was not confirmed against the DNA. TRBV21-1 is deemed a pseudogene. The CDR3 has 13 residues. This CDR3 is CASKGQGRGEQYF. CDR3 sequence (DNA): TGTGCCAGCAAGGGACAGGGGAGGGGCGAGCAGTACTTC.

This chain connects TRBV20-1 to TRBJ2-1; TRBD1 is a possible D gene (5 bases). With 5 bases removed from V and 3 bases from J, the gap between germline ends came to 8 bases. Germline CDR1 and CDR2: DFQATT and SNEGSKA (reference sequence). This CDR3 spans 12 amino acids. The CDR3 nucleotides are TGCAGTGCTGGACAAGGCTACAATGAGCAGTTCTTC. This gives the protein CSAGQGYNEQFF.